This T cell receptor (beta chain) was identified in a study of blood T cells in healthy people across ages. The germline CDR1 and CDR2 sequences are SGHTA and FQGNSA. CDR3 length: 16 amino acids. This clonotype was observed a handful of times. Since a much larger clone is just one base distant, this may be a read error. With a J-beta primer mix and a sample-barcoded 5' primer, a second PCR ran about 7 to 11 cycles. TCRdb reanalysed the 5' RACE reads using MiXCR and keeps one entry per CDR3 protein. The table has 1.5 million to 1.8 million distinct CDR3 sequences, 40% to 45% seen once. This sequence was found in a woman aged 18-35 years in good health. The specimen was blood. The chain recombines TRBV7-2 with TRBJ1-5, with D possibly matching TRBD1 (5 bases). The CDR3 nucleotides read TGTGCCAGCAGACCGGGGGGGACCGGAGACAATCAGCCCAAGCATTTT. Translation: CASRPGGTGDNQPKHF. The variable domain in full, with the rest retrieved from reference TRBV7-2 and TRBJ1-5, is GAGVSQSPSNKVTEKGKDVELRCDPISGHTALYWYRQSLGQGLEFLIYFQGNSAPDKSGLPSDRFSAERTGGSVSTLTIQRTQQEDSAVYLCASRPGGTGDNQPKHFGDGTRLSIL.